The next 14 T cell receptor beta chains were all read from a single sample in a study of blood T cell repertoires in COVID-19. TCRdb's copy holds only in-frame clones and misses some; the assay was immunoSEQ multiplex PCR. Among about 190,000 clones listed, approximately 79% were seen once. The source material was peripheral blood. These receptors all come from a man between 60 and 70 years old with active or convalescent COVID-19.

This sequence joins TRBV6-2 or TRBV6-3 and TRBJ1-5, with D possibly matching TRBD1 (6 bases). Germline V CDR1 and CDR2: MNHEY, SVGEGT. The CDR3 is 13 residues long. Trimming stripped 5 bases from V and 9 bases from J, with 14 bases between. The CDR3 region has the DNA TGTGCCAGCAGTATGGCAGGGGTCCTGCCCCAGCATTTT. Protein sequence: CASSMAGVLPQHF.

The chain employs TRBV29-1 and TRBJ2-5, with TRBD1 as a possible D gene (5 bases). This CDR3 spans 13 amino acids. With 7 bases removed from V and 4 bases from J, the gap between germline ends came to 16 bases. Germline V gene lookup returns CDR1 SQVTM and CDR2 ANQGSEA. The CDR3 here is CSAITPGLETQYF. For the CDR3, the DNA is TGCAGCGCCATCACCCCAGGGTTAGAGACCCAGTACTTC.

This clone has a handful of counts. J is TRBJ1-1 and V is TRBV18; 7 nucleotides agree with TRBD1. The CDR3 consists of 13 residues. CDR1 KGHSH and CDR2 LQKENI come from the germline V gene. With V trimmed by 5 bases and J by 5 bases, 5 bases remained unmatched. CDR3 amino acids: CASSEQGRTEAFF. CDR3 bases: TGTGCCAGCTCAGAACAGGGGAGGACTGAAGCTTTCTTT.

V and J are TRBV5-6 and TRBJ2-5; possible D gene TRBD2, 5 bases. Trimming cost V 4 bases and J 3 bases, with 16 bases left between them. Germline lookup yields CDR1 SGHDT and CDR2 YYEEEE. This CDR3 is built from 15 residues. The CDR3 bases are TGTGCCAGCAGCACGGTCCGGGATCAAAAAGAGACCCAGTACTTC. Translating it yields CASSTVRDQKETQYF.

This clone was seen a single time. This chain joins TRBV5-1 and TRBJ2-7, with D possibly matching TRBD1 (8 bases). Germline CDR1 and CDR2: SGHRS and YFSETQ. V lost 4 bases and J 3 bases, leaving 11 bases between the germline ends. CDR3 length: 13 residues. The CDR3 coding sequence is TGCGCCAGCAGCAGCGGGACAGGCTACGAGCAGTACTTC. Its protein product is CASSSGTGYEQYF.

V usage is TRBV27 and J usage is TRBJ2-1; 10 bases line up with TRBD2. Germline CDR1 MNHEY, CDR2 SMNVEV (reference sequence). Trimming at V came to 4 bases and at J to 15 bases, leaving 9 bases not matched to a gene. The CDR3 is 13 amino acids. The CDR3 is CASSSQREGLRFF. The CDR3 DNA reads TGTGCCAGCAGTTCTCAGCGGGAGGGCCTGAGGTTCTTC.

The chain recombines TRBV29-1 with TRBJ1-2; 9 bases align to TRBD1. The length of the CDR3 is 14 residues. Germline CDR1 reads SQVTM; CDR2 reads ANQGSEA. The V gene end was trimmed by 7 bases and the J gene end by 6 bases; junction bases not matched to a gene: 12. CDR3 region: CSAIRDRASDGYTF. The CDR3 bases are TGCAGCGCAATACGGGACAGGGCGTCAGATGGCTACACCTTC.

This clone has just one count. The genes are TRBV3-1 (or the pseudogene TRBV3-2) and TRBJ1-4, with a weak D call TRBD1 (5 bases). This CDR3 region has 16 residues. V lost 5 bases and J lost 4, with 17 bases in between. Germline assignment: CDR1 LGHDT and CDR2 YNNKEL (reference sequence). CDR3 nucleotides: TGTGCCAGCAGCATGGACAAAGGCAGGAGTAATGAAAAACTGTTTTTT. It is translated as CASSMDKGRSNEKLFF.

The chain is built from TRBV6-5 and TRBJ1-5; D possibly corresponds to TRBD1 (6 bases). Germline V gene sequence: CDR1 MNHEY, CDR2 SVGAGI. The CDR3 runs 14 residues. Deletions cut 6 bases from V and 0 bases from J, with 9 bases between. CDR3 loop: CASSRTVSNQPQHF. CDR3 DNA: TGTGCCAGCAGCCGGACAGTTAGCAATCAGCCCCAGCATTTT.

This chain uses TRBV28 with TRBJ1-2; 9 nucleotides agree with TRBD1. With 8 bases clipped from V and 4 bases from J, the junction kept 8 bases outside the gene matches. CDR3 length: 14 residues. Germline V CDR1 and CDR2: MDHEN, SYDVKM. The CDR3 coding sequence is TGTGCCAGCTTGGGACAGGGCGCTTTCTATGGCTACACCTTC. This translates into CASLGQGAFYGYTF.

This chain joins TRBV6-5 and TRBJ2-5, with a tentative D call TRBD2 (5 bases). This CDR3 spans 14 amino acids. The V end was cut by 0 bases, the J end by 5 bases, with 10 bases between. Germline V gene sequence: CDR1 MNHEY, CDR2 SVGAGI. CDR3 amino acids: CASSYSRGWETQYF. The CDR3 region has the DNA TGTGCCAGCAGTTACTCCCGGGGATGGGAGACCCAGTACTTC.

J is TRBJ2-1 and V is TRBV7-9; 10 bases agree with TRBD2. This CDR3 has 15 residues. The V gene's germline CDR1 is SEHNR and CDR2 FQNEAQ (reference sequence). The J segment lost 7 bases and the V segment lost 3 bases, leaving 6 bases of the junction unmatched. The CDR3 region is CASSFLRTSGNEQFF. The CDR3 DNA sequence: TGTGCCAGCAGCTTCCTGAGGACTAGCGGAAATGAGCAGTTCTTC.

V is TRBV6-2 or TRBV6-3 and J is TRBJ1-5; possibly TRBD1 for D (6 bases). The germline V and J ends were trimmed by 2 bases and 9 bases, with 23 bases remaining between them. From germline, CDR1 is MNHEY and CDR2 SVGEGT. The length of the CDR3 is 17 residues. CDR3 sequence (DNA): TGTGCCAGCAGTTACGATCGGGGGGCAGCTAGTTTTGGGCCCCAGCATTTT. It codes for CASSYDRGAASFGPQHF.

Only one count was recorded for this clone. The chain uses TRBV11-2 and TRBJ2-3; a possible D gene is TRBD1 (6 bases). CDR1 SGHAT and CDR2 FQNNGV come from the germline V gene. The CDR3 runs to 14 residues. Trimming removed 5 bases at V and 2 bases at J, with 11 bases between. The DNA for the CDR3 is TGTGCCAGCAGCCGGGACACTTTCACAGATACGCAGTATTTT. As protein: CASSRDTFTDTQYF.